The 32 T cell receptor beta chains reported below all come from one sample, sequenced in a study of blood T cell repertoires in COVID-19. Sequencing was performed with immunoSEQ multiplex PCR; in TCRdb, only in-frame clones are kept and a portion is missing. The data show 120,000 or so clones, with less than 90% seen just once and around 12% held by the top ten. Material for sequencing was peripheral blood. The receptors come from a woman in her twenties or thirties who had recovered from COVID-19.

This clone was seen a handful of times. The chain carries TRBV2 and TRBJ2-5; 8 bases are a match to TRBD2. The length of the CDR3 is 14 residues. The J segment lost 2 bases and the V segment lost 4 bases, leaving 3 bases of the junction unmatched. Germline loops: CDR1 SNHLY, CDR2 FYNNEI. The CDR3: CASSVSGGQETQYF. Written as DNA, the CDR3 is TGTGCCAGCAGTGTTTCGGGGGGGCAAGAGACCCAGTACTTC.

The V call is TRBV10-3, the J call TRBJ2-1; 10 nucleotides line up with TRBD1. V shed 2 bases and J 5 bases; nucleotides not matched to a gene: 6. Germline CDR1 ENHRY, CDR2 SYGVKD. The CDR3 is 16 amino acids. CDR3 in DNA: TGTGCCATCAGTGAGGGACAGGGGGTCCTGCACAATGAGCAGTTCTTC. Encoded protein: CAISEGQGVLHNEQFF.

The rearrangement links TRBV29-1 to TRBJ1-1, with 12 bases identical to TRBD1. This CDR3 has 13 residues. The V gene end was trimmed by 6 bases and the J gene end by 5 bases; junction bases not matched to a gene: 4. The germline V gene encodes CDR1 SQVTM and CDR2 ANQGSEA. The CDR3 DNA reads TGCAGCGTGGGGACAGGGGGCTTTACTGAAGCTTTCTTT. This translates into CSVGTGGFTEAFF.

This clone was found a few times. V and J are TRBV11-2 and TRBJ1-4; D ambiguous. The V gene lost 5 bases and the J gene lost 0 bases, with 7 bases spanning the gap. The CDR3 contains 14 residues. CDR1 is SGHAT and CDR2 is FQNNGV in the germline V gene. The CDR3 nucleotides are TGTGCCAGCAGCCCCGGGACAACTAATGAAAAACTGTTTTTT. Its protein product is CASSPGTTNEKLFF.

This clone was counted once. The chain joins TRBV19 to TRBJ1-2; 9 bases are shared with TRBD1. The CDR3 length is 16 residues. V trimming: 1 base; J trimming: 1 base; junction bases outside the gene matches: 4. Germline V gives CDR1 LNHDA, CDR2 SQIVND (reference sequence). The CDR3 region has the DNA TGTGCCAGTAGTATAGTACGGACAGGGGATAACTATGGCTACACCTTC. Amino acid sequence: CASSIVRTGDNYGYTF. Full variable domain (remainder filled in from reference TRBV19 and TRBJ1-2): DGGITQSPKYLFRKEGQNVTLSCEQNLNHDAMYWYRQDPGQGLRLIYYSQIVNDFQKGDIAEGYSVSREKKESFPLTVTSAQKNPTAFYLCASSIVRTGDNYGYTFGSGTRLTVV.

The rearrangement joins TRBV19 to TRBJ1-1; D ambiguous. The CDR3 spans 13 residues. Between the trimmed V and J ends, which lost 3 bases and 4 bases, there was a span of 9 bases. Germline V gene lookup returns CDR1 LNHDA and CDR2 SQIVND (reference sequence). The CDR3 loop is CASSMSRSTEAFF. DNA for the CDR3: TGTGCCAGTAGTATGAGTCGGAGCACTGAAGCTTTCTTT.

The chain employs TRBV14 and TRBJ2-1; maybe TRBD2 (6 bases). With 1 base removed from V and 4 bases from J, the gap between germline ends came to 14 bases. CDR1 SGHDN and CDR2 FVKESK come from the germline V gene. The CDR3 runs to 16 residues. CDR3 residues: CASSQGSSAGYNEQFF. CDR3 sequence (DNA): TGTGCCAGCAGCCAAGGGTCTAGCGCCGGTTACAATGAGCAGTTCTTC.

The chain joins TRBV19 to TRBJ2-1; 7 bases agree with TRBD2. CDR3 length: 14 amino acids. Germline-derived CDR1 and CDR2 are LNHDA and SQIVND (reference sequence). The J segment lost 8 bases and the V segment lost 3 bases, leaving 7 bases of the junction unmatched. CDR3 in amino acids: CASSITTSAHEQFF. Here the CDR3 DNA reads TGTGCCAGTAGTATCACTACTAGCGCTCATGAGCAGTTCTTC.

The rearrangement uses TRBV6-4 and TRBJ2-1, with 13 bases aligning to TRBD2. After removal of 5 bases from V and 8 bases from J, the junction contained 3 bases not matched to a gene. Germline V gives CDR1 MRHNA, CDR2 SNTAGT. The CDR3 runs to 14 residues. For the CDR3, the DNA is TGTGCCAGCAGTAGGACTAGCGGGAGCGATGAGCAGTTCTTC. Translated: CASSRTSGSDEQFF.

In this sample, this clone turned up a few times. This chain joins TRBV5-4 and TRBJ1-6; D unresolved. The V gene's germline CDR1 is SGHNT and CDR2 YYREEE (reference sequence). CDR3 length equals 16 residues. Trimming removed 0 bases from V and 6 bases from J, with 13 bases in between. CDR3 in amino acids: CASSLGFGGINSPLHF. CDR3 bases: TGTGCCAGCAGCTTGGGGTTCGGAGGGATTAATTCACCCCTCCACTTT.

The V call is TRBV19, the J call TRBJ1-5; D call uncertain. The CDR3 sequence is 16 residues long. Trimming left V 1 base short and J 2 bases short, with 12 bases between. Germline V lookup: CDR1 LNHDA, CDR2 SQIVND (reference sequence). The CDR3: CASSIGSGAGNQPQHF. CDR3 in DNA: TGTGCCAGTAGTATAGGGTCGGGTGCCGGCAATCAGCCCCAGCATTTT.

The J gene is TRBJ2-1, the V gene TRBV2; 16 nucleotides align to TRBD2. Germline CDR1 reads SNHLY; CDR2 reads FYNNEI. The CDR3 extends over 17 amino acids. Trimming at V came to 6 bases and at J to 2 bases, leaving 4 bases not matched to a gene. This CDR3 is CASRKGTSGGAYNEQFF. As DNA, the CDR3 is TGTGCCAGCAGAAAAGGGACTAGCGGGGGGGCCTACAATGAGCAGTTCTTC.

This chain's CDR3 is CASSQEGGYNSPLHF. The CDR3 coding sequence is TGTGCCAGCAGCCAAGAGGGGGGATATAATTCACCCCTCCACTTT. V gene TRBV4-2 combines with J gene TRBJ1-6, with D possibly TRBD1 on 5 matching bases. The V end lost 0 bases, the J end lost 4 bases, and 7 bases lay between the germline ends. Germline-derived CDR1 and CDR2 are LGHNA and YNFKEQ. The CDR3 extends over 15 amino acids.

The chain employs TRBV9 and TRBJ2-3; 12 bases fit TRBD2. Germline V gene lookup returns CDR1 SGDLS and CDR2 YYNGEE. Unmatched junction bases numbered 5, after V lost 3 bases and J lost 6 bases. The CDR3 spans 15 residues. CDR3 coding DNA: TGTGCCAGCAGCGCCGGACTAGCGGGAACTGATACGCAGTATTTT. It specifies CASSAGLAGTDTQYF.

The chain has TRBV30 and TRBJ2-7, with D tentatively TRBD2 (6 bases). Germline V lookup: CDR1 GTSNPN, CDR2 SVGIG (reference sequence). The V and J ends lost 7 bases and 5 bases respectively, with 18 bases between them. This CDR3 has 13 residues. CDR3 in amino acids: CASQGGARNEQYF. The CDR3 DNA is TGTGCCTCCCAGGGCGGGGCGCGGAACGAGCAGTACTTC.

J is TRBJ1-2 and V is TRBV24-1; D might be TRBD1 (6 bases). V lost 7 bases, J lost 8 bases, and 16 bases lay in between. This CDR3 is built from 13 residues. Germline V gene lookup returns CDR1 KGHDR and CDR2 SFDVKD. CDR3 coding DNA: TGTGCCACCAGCCCACCAGGAACAGGGGGCTACACCTTC. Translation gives CATSPPGTGGYTF.

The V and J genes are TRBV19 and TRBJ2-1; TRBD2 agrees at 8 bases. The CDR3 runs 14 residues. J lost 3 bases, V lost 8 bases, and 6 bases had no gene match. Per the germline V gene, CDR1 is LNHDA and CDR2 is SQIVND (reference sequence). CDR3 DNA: TGTGCCAGTCGTACTAGCGGTCTCTACAATGAGCAGTTCTTC. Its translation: CASRTSGLYNEQFF.

DNA of the CDR3: TGTGCCAGCAGCGATCGACAGCAGCATAACTATGGCTACACCTTC. This codes for CASSDRQQHNYGYTF. The chain uses TRBV7-9 and TRBJ1-2, with D maybe TRBD1 (5 bases). This CDR3 region has 15 residues. V lost 5 bases, J lost 1 base, and 14 bases lay in between. Germline V lookup: CDR1 SEHNR, CDR2 FQNEAQ (reference sequence).

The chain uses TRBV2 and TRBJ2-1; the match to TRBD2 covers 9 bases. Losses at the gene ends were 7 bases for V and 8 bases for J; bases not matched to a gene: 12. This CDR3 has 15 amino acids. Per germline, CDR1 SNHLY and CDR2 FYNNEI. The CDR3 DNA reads TGTGCCAGCACCATTCCTAGCGGGAAGGCCGATGAGCAGTTCTTC. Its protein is CASTIPSGKADEQFF. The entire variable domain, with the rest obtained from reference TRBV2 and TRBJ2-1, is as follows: EPEVTQTPSHQVTQMGQEVILRCVPISNHLYFYWYRQILGQKVEFLVSFYNNEISEKSEIFDDQFSVERPDGSNFTLKIRSTKLEDSAMYFCASTIPSGKADEQFFGPGTRLTVL.

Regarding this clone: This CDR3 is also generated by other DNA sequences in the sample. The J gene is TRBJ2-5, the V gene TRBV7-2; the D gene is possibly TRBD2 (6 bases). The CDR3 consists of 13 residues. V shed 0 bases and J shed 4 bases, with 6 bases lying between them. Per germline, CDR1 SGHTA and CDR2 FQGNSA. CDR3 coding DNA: TGTGCCAGCAGCTTAGCGGGGGGAGAGACCCAGTACTTC. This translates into CASSLAGGETQYF. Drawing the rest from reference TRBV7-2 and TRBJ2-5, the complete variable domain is GAGVSQSPSNKVTEKGKDVELRCDPISGHTALYWYRQSLGQGLEFLIYFQGNSAPDKSGLPSDRFSAERTGGSVSTLTIQRTQQEDSAVYLCASSLAGGETQYFGPGTRLLVL.

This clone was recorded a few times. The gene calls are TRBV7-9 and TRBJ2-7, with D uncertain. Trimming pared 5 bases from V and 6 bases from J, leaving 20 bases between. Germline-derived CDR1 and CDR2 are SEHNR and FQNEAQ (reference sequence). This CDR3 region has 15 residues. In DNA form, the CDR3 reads TGTGCCAGCAGCCTCGCTAATGTGAGGTTGGGCGAGCAGTACTTC. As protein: CASSLANVRLGEQYF.

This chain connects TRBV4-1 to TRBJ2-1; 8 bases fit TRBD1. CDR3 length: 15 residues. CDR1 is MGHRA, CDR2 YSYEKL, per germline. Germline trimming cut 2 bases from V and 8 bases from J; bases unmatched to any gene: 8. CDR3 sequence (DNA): TGCGCCAGCAGCCAACCTCAGACAGGGGAGGATGAGCAGTTCTTC. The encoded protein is CASSQPQTGEDEQFF.

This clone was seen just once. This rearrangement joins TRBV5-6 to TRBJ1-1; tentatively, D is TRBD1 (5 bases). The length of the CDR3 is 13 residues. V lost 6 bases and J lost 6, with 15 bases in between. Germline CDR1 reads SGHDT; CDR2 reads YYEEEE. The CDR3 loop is CASNKPQGAEAFF. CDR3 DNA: TGTGCCAGCAATAAGCCGCAGGGCGCTGAAGCTTTCTTT.

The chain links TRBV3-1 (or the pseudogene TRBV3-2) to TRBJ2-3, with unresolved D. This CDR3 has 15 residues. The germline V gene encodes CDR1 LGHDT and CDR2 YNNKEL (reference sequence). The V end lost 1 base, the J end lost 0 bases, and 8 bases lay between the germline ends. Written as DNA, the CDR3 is TGTGCCAGCAGCCAAGGGCAGGTTAGCACAGATACGCAGTATTTT. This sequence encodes CASSQGQVSTDTQYF.

In DNA form, the CDR3 reads TGTGCCAGCAGTGCTAGCGGGAGTCCCACGGGAGAGACCCAGTACTTC. Protein product: CASSASGSPTGETQYF. The V and J genes are TRBV7-9 and TRBJ2-5; 10 bases fit TRBD2. Per the germline V gene, CDR1 is SEHNR and CDR2 is FQNEAQ (reference sequence). The V segment lost 6 bases and the J segment 4 bases; nucleotides outside the gene matches: 11. The CDR3 contains 16 residues.

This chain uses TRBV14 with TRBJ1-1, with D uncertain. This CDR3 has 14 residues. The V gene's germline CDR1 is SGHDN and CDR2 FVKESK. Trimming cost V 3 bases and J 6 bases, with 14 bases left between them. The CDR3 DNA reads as TGTGCCAGCAGCCATACGCCCCGGCGGGCTGAAGCTTTCTTT. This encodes CASSHTPRRAEAFF.

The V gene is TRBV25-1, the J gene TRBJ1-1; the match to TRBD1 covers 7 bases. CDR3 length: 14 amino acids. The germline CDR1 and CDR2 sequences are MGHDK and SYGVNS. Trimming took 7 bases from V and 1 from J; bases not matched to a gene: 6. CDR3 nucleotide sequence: TGTGCCAGCAAGGGGACAGCCAGGAACACTGAAGCTTTCTTT. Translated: CASKGTARNTEAFF. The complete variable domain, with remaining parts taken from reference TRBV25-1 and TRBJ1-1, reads EADIYQTPRYLVIGTGKKITLECSQTMGHDKMYWYQQDPGMELHLIHYSYGVNSTEKGDLSSESTVSRIRTEHFPLTLESARPSHTSQYLCASKGTARNTEAFFGQGTRLTVV.

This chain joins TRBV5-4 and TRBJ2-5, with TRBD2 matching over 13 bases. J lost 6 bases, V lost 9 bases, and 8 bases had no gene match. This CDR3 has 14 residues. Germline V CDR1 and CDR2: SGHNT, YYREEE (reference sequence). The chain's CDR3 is CATQTSGGPQTQYF. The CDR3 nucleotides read TGTGCCACCCAGACTAGCGGGGGGCCGCAGACCCAGTACTTC.

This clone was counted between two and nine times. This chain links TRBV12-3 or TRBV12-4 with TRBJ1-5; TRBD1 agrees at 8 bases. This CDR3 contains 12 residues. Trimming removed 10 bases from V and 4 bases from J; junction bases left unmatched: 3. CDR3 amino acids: CATRTGNQPQHF. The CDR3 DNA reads TGTGCCACCCGGACAGGGAATCAGCCCCAGCATTTT.

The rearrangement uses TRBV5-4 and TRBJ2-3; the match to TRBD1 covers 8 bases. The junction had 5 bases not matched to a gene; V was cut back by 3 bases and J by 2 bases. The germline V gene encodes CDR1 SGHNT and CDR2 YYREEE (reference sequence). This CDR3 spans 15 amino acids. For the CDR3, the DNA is TGTGCCAGCAGCTCCGGACAGGGACACACAGATACGCAGTATTTT. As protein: CASSSGQGHTDTQYF. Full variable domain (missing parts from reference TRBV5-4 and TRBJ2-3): ETGVTQSPTHLIKTRGQQVTLRCSSQSGHNTVSWYQQALGQGPQFIFQYYREEENGRGNFPPRFSGLQFPNYSSELNVNALELDDSALYLCASSSGQGHTDTQYFGPGTRLTVL.

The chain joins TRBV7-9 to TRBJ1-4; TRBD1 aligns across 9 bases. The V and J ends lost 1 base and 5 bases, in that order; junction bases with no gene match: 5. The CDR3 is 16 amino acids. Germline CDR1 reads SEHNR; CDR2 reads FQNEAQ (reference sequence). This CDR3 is CASSLVGTGMNEKLFF. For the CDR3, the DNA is TGTGCCAGCAGCTTAGTGGGGACAGGGATGAATGAAAAACTGTTTTTT. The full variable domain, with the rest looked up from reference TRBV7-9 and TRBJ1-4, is DTGVSQNPRHKITKRGQNVTFRCDPISEHNRLYWYRQTLGQGPEFLTYFQNEAQLEKSRLLSDRFSAERPKGSFSTLEIQRTEQGDSAMYLCASSLVGTGMNEKLFFGSGTQLSVL.

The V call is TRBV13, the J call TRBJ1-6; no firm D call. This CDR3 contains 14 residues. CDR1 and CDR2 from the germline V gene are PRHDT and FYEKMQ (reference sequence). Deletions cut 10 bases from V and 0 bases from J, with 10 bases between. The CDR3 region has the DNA TGTGCCACCACGGTGAGCTCCTATAATTCACCCCTCCACTTT. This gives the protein CATTVSSYNSPLHF.